The clone carrying this TCR beta chain was recorded at least ten times. It was during active infection that Seattle patients were enrolled and then longitudinally followed. Methods used by the authors: Reference gene primer amplification gave nucleated cell count estimates. Sequenced by immunoSEQ multiplex PCR; TCRdb stores in-frame clones only, minus some. V, J and clone size derive from that table, while D and trimming were established from the DNA sequence. Here the sample spans 250,000 to 350,000 clones, around 90% being singletons. CDR3 length: 17 residues. Unmatched junction bases numbered 13, after V lost 7 bases and J lost 1 base. The germline V gene encodes CDR1 SGHVS and CDR2 FQNEAQ. The sample originates from a study of blood T cell repertoires in COVID-19. Overall study: Samples came from the United States, Italy and Spain, spanning acute and convalescent COVID-19. The analysed material was cDNA or gDNA that came from T cells, B-cell-depleted T cells, or PBMCs.

The TCR comes from a woman in her fifties or sixties with COVID-19, enrolled during active disease. This chain links TRBV7-8 with TRBJ1-2, with 9 bases fitting TRBD1. Sequencing was done on a sample of peripheral blood. The CDR3 coding sequence is TGTGCCAGCACCCGAAGGGACAGGGCCTCTCATAACTATGGCTACACCTTC. Encoded protein: CASTRRDRASHNYGYTF.